These 15 T cell receptor beta chains originate from one sample sequenced in a study of T cells in women clearing cervical HPV infection. Sequenced by immunoSEQ multiplex PCR; TCRdb stores in-frame clones only, minus some. This table holds approximately 16,000 clones. Material: blood buffy coat. Receptors were obtained from a woman between 18 and 75 years old with a cervical HPV16 infection that either progressed to CIN3+ or cleared (not recorded which).

In the case of this clone: The read stops 3 residues short of the end of the CDR3; the missing end is completed from the germline J gene. V is TRBV2 and J is TRBJ2-3; D not resolved. There are 13 residues in the CDR3. V lost 4 bases, J lost 3 bases, and 8 bases lay in between. CDR1 SNHLY and CDR2 FYNNEI come from the germline V gene. Incomplete CDR3 DNA: TGTGCCAGCAGTGCGACAAGAACAGATACG. Its protein is CASSATRTDT. The whole CDR3 protein is CASSATRTDTQYF.

About this clone itself: The read ends 3 residues before the CDR3 terminus; that terminus is restored from the germline J gene. The chain uses TRBV20-1 and TRBJ1-2, with D perhaps TRBD1 (5 bases). CDR1 is DFQATT, CDR2 SNEGSKA, per germline (reference sequence). The CDR3 extends over 13 amino acids. Trimming removed 0 bases from V and 6 bases from J, with 11 bases in between. The covered CDR3 bases are TGCAGTGCTAGAGACCCAGGGTCCGATGGC. Residues: CSARDPGSDG. The full CDR3 reads CSARDPGSDGYTF.

On this clone itself: Read sequence stops 3 residues before the CDR3 end, and the germline J gene provides the missing end. The chain recombines TRBV30 with TRBJ1-1; D unresolved. Germline CDR1 reads GTSNPN; CDR2 reads SVGIG (reference sequence). Trimming pared 1 base from V and 1 base from J, leaving 4 bases between. The CDR3 loop spans 12 amino acids. The CDR3 protein is CAWSGQNTEAFF. The part of the CDR3 DNA that was read is TGTGCCTGGAGTGGACAGAACACTGAA.

For this clone: The read ends 3 residues before the CDR3 terminus; that terminus is restored from the germline J gene. The chain has TRBV7-6 and TRBJ2-5; D possibly corresponds to TRBD1 (6 bases). Trimming cost V 4 bases and J 4 bases, with 10 bases left between them. The V gene's germline CDR1 is SGHVS and CDR2 FNYEAQ. The CDR3 spans 13 residues. CDR3 bases read: TGTGCCAGCAGCTCCCGGGACACAGAGACC. Translating it yields CASSSRDTET. Given in full, the CDR3 is CASSSRDTETQYF.

This clone is identified as medium-sized from frequency. The CDR3 goes on 3 residues after the read ends, and that part is filled in from the germline J gene. The chain combines TRBV14 with TRBJ2-1; a weak D match, TRBD1 (7 bases). This CDR3 has 14 residues. V lost 4 bases and J lost 7, with 14 bases in between. Germline V gives CDR1 SGHDN, CDR2 FVKESK. The CDR3 spells CASSPGAGGNEQFF. The sequenced part of the CDR3 DNA is TGTGCCAGCAGCCCTGGAGCAGGGGGGAATGAG.

In regard to this clone: The read falls 3 residues short of the CDR3 end, and the missing part is taken from the germline J gene. The chain recombines TRBV19 with TRBJ2-2; D is possibly TRBD2 (5 bases). Trimming shortened V by 4 bases and J by 0 bases, and 12 bases separated the two germline ends. There are 16 residues in the CDR3. From germline, CDR1 is LNHDA and CDR2 SQIVND (reference sequence). The CDR3 loop is CASSTQTTTNTGELFF. Incomplete CDR3 DNA: TGTGCCAGTAGTACCCAGACTACCACGAACACCGGGGAG.

With regard to this clone: The CDR3 end falls 3 residues outside the read, so it is completed with the germline J gene. This chain links TRBV29-1 with TRBJ2-3; perhaps TRBD1 as D (6 bases). This CDR3 contains 12 residues. Germline V gives CDR1 SQVTM, CDR2 ANQGSEA. The DNA read from the CDR3 is TGCAGCGTCACCACACAGGGTTTTCCG. The encoded protein is CSVTTQGFP. The CDR3 as a whole reads CSVTTQGFPQYF.

CDR3 DNA, as far as it was read: TGCAGTGCTCCGCTTGCTAGCGGGGGGGCGGGTTACAATGAG. As protein: CSAPLASGGAGYNE. The CDR3 as a whole reads CSAPLASGGAGYNEQFF. The chain has TRBV20-1 and TRBJ2-1; TRBD2 matches at 12 bases. The read ends 3 residues early relative to the CDR3; the germline J gene fills the gap. The CDR3 length is 17 residues. Trimming took 5 bases from V and 4 from J; bases not matched to a gene: 12. CDR1 is DFQATT and CDR2 is SNEGSKA in the germline V gene (reference sequence).

Note on this clone: The read finishes 3 residues shy of the CDR3 end, and the germline J gene is used to complete it. J is TRBJ2-1 and V is TRBV6-1; the match to TRBD2 covers 9 bases. The germline V gene encodes CDR1 MNHNS and CDR2 SASEGT. V gave up 3 bases and J gave up 4 bases; unmatched junction bases: 4. CDR3 length equals 15 residues. The DNA read from the CDR3 is TGTGCCAGCAGTGAGCGGGGGGGCCCGTACAATGAG. Its translation is CASSERGGPYNE. The whole CDR3 protein reads CASSERGGPYNEQFF.

To note about this clone: The CDR3 end lies 3 residues beyond the end of the read and is filled in from the germline J gene. Other nucleotide sequences from this sample produce the same CDR3. The V gene is TRBV7-8, the J gene TRBJ1-3, with TRBD1 matching 8 bases. V trimming: 5 bases; J trimming: 0 bases; junction bases outside the gene matches: 9. Germline V gene lookup returns CDR1 SGHVS and CDR2 FQNEAQ. This CDR3 is built from 17 residues. CDR3 in amino acids: CASSRWTGMDSGNTIYF. The CDR3 bases that were read are TGTGCCAGCAGCCGTTGGACAGGGATGGACTCTGGAAACACC.

About this clone itself: The read stops 3 residues short of the end of the CDR3; the missing end is completed from the germline J gene. J is TRBJ2-3 and V is TRBV19, with D perhaps matching TRBD1 (5 bases). The CDR3 contains 13 residues. Per the germline V gene, CDR1 is LNHDA and CDR2 is SQIVND (reference sequence). Trimming removed 1 base from V and 6 bases from J, with 8 bases in between. Incomplete CDR3 DNA: TGTGCCAGTAGTATAGCCAGGGCCGATACG. Translation gives CASSIARADT. The whole CDR3 protein is CASSIARADTQYF. Complete variable domain (other parts from reference TRBV19 and TRBJ2-3): DGGITQSPKYLFRKEGQNVTLSCEQNLNHDAMYWYRQDPGQGLRLIYYSQIVNDFQKGDIAEGYSVSREKKESFPLTVTSAQKNPTAFYLCASSIARADTQYFGPGTRLTVL.

The CDR3 region is CASSIRKTGAQETQYF. CDR3 DNA, as far as it was read: TGTGCCAGTAGTATAAGGAAGACAGGAGCTCAGGAGACC. V usage is TRBV19 and J usage is TRBJ2-5, with a tentative D call TRBD1 (6 bases). The CDR3 end falls 3 residues outside the read, so it is completed with the germline J gene. Germline values: CDR1 LNHDA, CDR2 SQIVND (reference sequence). The CDR3 has 16 amino acids. With 2 bases removed from V and 5 bases from J, the gap between germline ends came to 18 bases.

Points on this clone: Read data end 3 residues before the CDR3 end; the end is taken from the germline J gene. The V call is TRBV19, the J call TRBJ1-2; D might be TRBD1 (5 bases). The CDR3 has 14 residues. Germline V gene data show CDR1 as LNHDA and CDR2 as SQIVND (reference sequence). Between the trimmed V and J ends, which lost 8 bases and 0 bases, there was a span of 13 bases. CDR3 DNA, as far as it was read: TGTGCCAGTTGGGAGAGGGGAACTAACTATGGC. It translates to CASWERGTNYG. The whole CDR3 protein is CASWERGTNYGYTF.

Comments on this clone: The read is 3 residues too short to cover the CDR3 end, so that end is filled in from the germline J gene. The gene calls are TRBV23-1 and TRBJ2-7, with TRBD1 matching over 8 bases. TRBV23-1 belongs to the ORF category, with a function that is uncertain. This CDR3 spans 16 amino acids. V lost 5 bases, J lost 4 bases, and 13 bases stayed unmatched. CDR3 DNA, as far as it was read: TGCGCCAGCAGTGACCGTAGGGACAGGAGCCCTTACGAG. Its translation: CASSDRRDRSPYE. The entire CDR3 protein reads CASSDRRDRSPYEQYF.

On this clone: The read terminates 3 residues before the CDR3 end, so the remaining end is supplied by the germline J gene. The chain recombines TRBV28 with TRBJ1-6; no reliable D call. Trimming took 2 bases from V and 6 from J, leaving 14 bases between them. CDR3 size: 16 residues. The germline V gene encodes CDR1 MDHEN and CDR2 SYDVKM. CDR3 DNA (partial): TGTGCCAGCAGTTTAATGGGCCAGGTGTTTAATTCACCC. This translates into CASSLMGQVFNSP. The CDR3 in full is CASSLMGQVFNSPLHF.